This passage covers 23 T cell receptor beta chains from one sample sequenced in a study of cytomegalovirus exposure and HLA in healthy donors. Researchers ran the PCR with 60 Vbeta and 13 Jbeta primers. Clones were read by immunoSEQ multiplex PCR, and TCRdb kept only the in-frame ones, dropping some. The sample holds roughly 68,000 clones, over 70% seen once. Sequenced material: PBMCs. These TCRs come from a male donor in good health and CMV-seropositive.

CDR3 loop: CASSQRRDSSGDTQYF. CDR3 DNA sequence: TGCGCCAGCAGCCAAAGGCGGGACAGTTCTGGAGATACGCAGTATTTT. J is TRBJ2-3 and V is TRBV4-3; D might be TRBD1 (7 bases). Deletions cut 2 bases from V and 5 bases from J, with 17 bases between. The CDR3 spans 16 residues. Germline V gives CDR1 LGHNA, CDR2 YSLEER.

The chain combines TRBV5-8 with TRBJ2-3, with TRBD1 as a possible D gene (6 bases). CDR3 length: 14 residues. Germline CDR1 SGHTS, CDR2 YDEGEE. V was trimmed by 4 bases and J by 1 base, leaving 10 bases between them. The CDR3 reads CASSAHRGTDTQYF. The CDR3, as DNA: TGTGCCAGCAGCGCCCACAGGGGCACAGATACGCAGTATTTT.

The chain has TRBV30 and TRBJ1-5, with D perhaps matching TRBD1 (5 bases). Germline assignment: CDR1 GTSNPN and CDR2 SVGIG (reference sequence). V was trimmed by 3 bases and J by 6 bases, leaving 12 bases between them. The CDR3 covers 13 residues. The CDR3 DNA reads as TGTGCCTGGAGAGGCTCAAGGGGTCAGCCCCAGCATTTT. The encoded protein is CAWRGSRGQPQHF.

The chain couples TRBV7-9 to TRBJ2-7; D is unresolved. V lost 4 bases to trimming and J lost 2 bases, with 9 bases between them. Germline CDR1 reads SEHNR; CDR2 reads FQNEAQ (reference sequence). The CDR3 is made up of 13 amino acids. The CDR3 DNA follows: TGTGCCAGCAGCTCGACTGCCACCTACGAGCAGTACTTC. Translated, it gives CASSSTATYEQYF.

The chain employs TRBV18 and TRBJ2-7, with 10 bases lining up with TRBD2. Unmatched junction bases numbered 5, after V lost 2 bases and J lost 4 bases. The germline gives CDR1 KGHSH, CDR2 LQKENI. This CDR3 has 15 residues. CDR3 nucleotides: TGTGCCAGCTCACCATGGACTAGCGGAGCGTACGAGCAGTACTTC. The encoded protein is CASSPWTSGAYEQYF.

This sequence joins TRBV9 and TRBJ2-3; 11 bases match TRBD2. In germline, CDR1 is SGDLS, CDR2 YYNGEE. The CDR3 contains 15 residues. J was trimmed by 1 base and V by 3 bases; bases with no gene match: 1. CDR3: CASSEGLAGTDTQYF. The CDR3 DNA follows: TGTGCCAGCAGCGAGGGACTAGCGGGCACAGATACGCAGTATTTT.

The rearrangement links TRBV7-6 to TRBJ1-1; D call uncertain. This CDR3 has 16 residues. The germline V gene has CDR1 SGHVS and CDR2 FNYEAQ. Trimming took off 0 bases at V and 5 bases at J, with 16 bases between the two ends. The CDR3 is CASSLAYGASGTEAFF. CDR3 in DNA: TGTGCCAGCAGCTTAGCGTACGGAGCTTCGGGGACTGAAGCTTTCTTT. The variable domain in full, completed from reference TRBV7-6 and TRBJ1-1, reads GAGVSQSPRYKVTKRGQDVALRCDPISGHVSLYWYRQALGQGPEFLTYFNYEAQQDKSGLPNDRFSAERPEGSISTLTIQRTEQRDSAMYRCASSLAYGASGTEAFFGQGTRLTVV.

The rearrangement joins TRBV5-8 to TRBJ2-2; the D gene is possibly TRBD1 (6 bases). CDR1 and CDR2 from the germline V gene are SGHTS and YDEGEE. The CDR3 has 14 amino acids. Trimming left V 8 bases short and J 0 bases short, with 11 bases between. The CDR3 DNA sequence: TGTGCCAGGATGAGGGGGTCGAACACCGGGGAGCTGTTTTTT. It encodes CARMRGSNTGELFF.

This clone was counted a few times. The chain uses TRBV29-1 and TRBJ1-1, with 7 bases fitting TRBD1. V lost 7 bases and J lost 6; bases outside the gene matches: 11. The CDR3 is made up of 13 amino acids. Germline loops: CDR1 SQVTM, CDR2 ANQGSEA. For the CDR3, the DNA is TGCAGCGCGGCCCCACAGGGGTGGGCTGAAGCTTTCTTT. Protein product: CSAAPQGWAEAFF.

This clone was recorded only once. The CDR3 loop reads CASSSQGSRYEQYF. The CDR3 coding sequence is TGTGCCAGCAGCTCTCAGGGGAGTCGCTACGAGCAGTACTTC. The rearrangement joins TRBV5-5 to TRBJ2-7; the D gene is possibly TRBD1 (6 bases). Between the trimmed V and J ends, which lost 3 bases and 3 bases, there was a span of 13 bases. Per germline, CDR1 SGHKS and CDR2 YYEKEE (reference sequence). The CDR3 totals 14 residues.

The chain joins TRBV6-1 to TRBJ1-1; D is perhaps TRBD1 (6 bases). This CDR3 is 15 amino acids long. CDR1 and CDR2 from the germline V gene are MNHNS and SASEGT. The V end was cut by 0 bases, the J end by 4 bases, with 12 bases between. CDR3 loop: CASSEARGRGTEAFF. CDR3 nucleotides: TGTGCCAGCAGTGAAGCGCGGGGGCGCGGCACTGAAGCTTTCTTT.

The rearrangement uses TRBV7-2 and TRBJ2-7; 10 bases are a match to TRBD1. Losses at the gene ends were 5 bases for V and 3 bases for J; bases not matched to a gene: 7. Germline lookup yields CDR1 SGHTA and CDR2 FQGNSA. This CDR3 region has 15 residues. The chain's CDR3 is CASSLGTGVGYEQYF. CDR3 in DNA: TGTGCCAGCAGCCTGGGGACAGGGGTAGGCTACGAGCAGTACTTC.

This chain connects TRBV28 to TRBJ1-5; D is unresolved. CDR1 and CDR2 from the germline V gene are MDHEN and SYDVKM. Trimming pared 3 bases from V and 0 bases from J, leaving 9 bases between. This CDR3 is built from 15 residues. The CDR3 region has the DNA TGTGCCAGCAGTTTGACGGAGAATAGCAATCAGCCCCAGCATTTT. Translated: CASSLTENSNQPQHF.

The chain combines TRBV30 with TRBJ1-2; a possible D gene is TRBD1 (6 bases). Germline CDR1 is GTSNPN and CDR2 is SVGIG (reference sequence). This CDR3 contains 14 residues. Trimming pared 0 bases from V and 8 bases from J, leaving 16 bases between. The CDR3 region has the DNA TGTGCCTGGAGTGTCTCACAGGGTCGAGGAGGCTACACCTTC. It specifies CAWSVSQGRGGYTF.

V and J are TRBV7-2 and TRBJ1-2, with a weak D call TRBD1 (5 bases). The germline CDR1 and CDR2 sequences are SGHTA and FQGNSA. This CDR3 is built from 15 residues. Trimming left V 5 bases short and J 6 bases short, with 19 bases between. The CDR3 region is CASSKREQGSDGYTF. CDR3 bases: TGTGCCAGCAGCAAACGGGAGCAGGGTTCCGATGGCTACACCTTC.

This clone was seen only a few times. The chain links TRBV27 to TRBJ1-5; D not certain. Germline V gene sequence: CDR1 MNHEY, CDR2 SMNVEV (reference sequence). The CDR3 has 16 amino acids. V was pared by 5 bases and J by 4 bases, with 18 bases between. The CDR3 DNA follows: TGTGCCAGCAGTCCCGCCGGGGAGAAACCTAATCAGCCCCAGCATTTT. It specifies CASSPAGEKPNQPQHF.

The rearrangement links TRBV9 to TRBJ1-2; 9 bases match TRBD1. Unmatched junction bases numbered 16, after V lost 3 bases and J lost 4 bases. This CDR3 is 18 amino acids long. CDR1 and CDR2 from the germline V gene are SGDLS and YYNGEE. CDR3 DNA: TGTGCCAGCAGCGAGGCGGTAGGCACAGGGGGCTTTCTCTATGGCTACACCTTC. Translation: CASSEAVGTGGFLYGYTF.

This sequence joins TRBV7-9 and TRBJ1-4; D uncertain. V was clipped by 2 bases and J by 8 bases, with 15 bases between them. The CDR3 runs 15 residues. Germline CDR1 and CDR2: SEHNR and FQNEAQ (reference sequence). The CDR3 coding sequence is TGTGCCAGCAGCTTAAAACCTTGGGAGGGCGAAAAACTGTTTTTT. It is translated as CASSLKPWEGEKLFF.

As regards this clone: This CDR3 is also generated by other DNA sequences in the sample. J is TRBJ2-7 and V is TRBV10-3, with 7 bases that match TRBD2. This CDR3 has 15 amino acids. The J segment lost 2 bases and the V segment lost 2 bases, leaving 6 bases of the junction unmatched. The germline V gene has CDR1 ENHRY and CDR2 SYGVKD. The CDR3 spells CAISEGGGTPYEQYF. DNA of the CDR3: TGTGCCATCAGTGAGGGCGGGGGAACCCCCTACGAGCAGTACTTC.

The rearrangement joins TRBV2 to TRBJ1-1; D gene ambiguous. In germline, CDR1 is SNHLY, CDR2 FYNNEI. Trimming took off 2 bases at V and 7 bases at J, with 8 bases between the two ends. The CDR3 is 12 amino acids. As DNA, the CDR3 is TGTGCCAGCAGTGAATGGCAAAATGAAGCTTTCTTT. It translates to CASSEWQNEAFF.

The rearrangement joins TRBV4-3 to TRBJ2-2; 9 bases map to TRBD2. The CDR3 is 16 amino acids. Per germline, CDR1 LGHNA and CDR2 YSLEER. Trimming removed 3 bases from V and 7 bases from J; junction bases left unmatched: 9. The DNA for the CDR3 is TGCGCCAGCAGCCAGGCGGCAGCGGGGGGCGTCGGGGAGCTGTTTTTT. This encodes CASSQAAAGGVGELFF.

This rearrangement joins TRBV7-2 to TRBJ2-7; no definite D call. V lost 2 bases, J lost 5 bases, and 13 bases lay in between. The CDR3 spans 14 residues. Germline CDR1 reads SGHTA; CDR2 reads FQGNSA. The CDR3, as DNA: TGTGCCAGCAGCTTAAGATCGACTGGAGACGAGCAGTACTTC. It codes for CASSLRSTGDEQYF.

In nucleotides, the CDR3 is TGTGCCAGCAGCGTTGATTTTGGGGGACAGGGGGCGGTAGGCTACACCTTC. Protein product: CASSVDFGGQGAVGYTF. The chain uses TRBV9 and TRBJ1-2; the match to TRBD1 covers 12 bases. The CDR3 sequence is 17 residues long. Trimming took 2 bases from V and 8 from J; bases not matched to a gene: 13. Germline V gene lookup returns CDR1 SGDLS and CDR2 YYNGEE.